The entry below gives a single T cell receptor beta chain sequence along with its context. The antigen is unknown. MiXCR, run by TCRdb on the RT-PCR reads, gives a single entry per CDR3 protein. Seen here are approximately 33,000 distinct CDR3 sequences, about 63% observed once, and the top ten hold about 4.5%. These data belong to a study of yellow fever vaccine responses in identical twins. Regarding the study as a whole: On the reported evidence, twins' vaccine T cell responses seemed partly convergent and partly personalized.

The trim removed 2 bases at V and 0 bases at J, leaving 7 bases unmatched. Germline V gives CDR1 WNHNN, CDR2 SYGVQD (reference sequence). The CDR3 has 17 residues. The sequences come from T cells from blood (PBMCs), unsorted or a sorted subset (not recorded which), collected before or after yellow fever vaccination (not recorded which). The rearrangement uses TRBV10-1 and TRBJ1-1; 9 positions agree with TRBD1. The receptor's source is a woman in her late teens or twenties who received the yellow fever vaccine. DNA of the CDR3: TGCGCCAGCAGTGAGGGAGGGACAGGGATCATGAACACTGAAGCTTTCTTT. Translating gives CASSEGGTGIMNTEAFF.